This T cell receptor (beta chain) was found in a study of siplizumab effects on memory and regulatory T cells. Regarding the study as a whole: Memory cells seemed less diverse than naive T cells, which also seemed major contributors to the alloresponse.

As for this clone: Antigen unknown.

Germline V gene data show CDR1 as SGHDT and CDR2 as YYEEEE. V was pared by 3 bases and J by 2 bases, with 12 bases between. The CDR3 is 15 amino acids. Approximately 100,000 TCR templates were measured in each sample. Assay: immunoSEQ multiplex PCR; the TCRdb copy retains only in-frame clones and omits some. The repertoire includes approximately 82,000 clones, roughly 86% of them detected once, and roughly 1.5% sits in the top ten. Sequences were obtained from Tregs sorted from blood. This clonotype originated in a human donor in good health. The V call is TRBV5-6, the J call TRBJ2-1; perhaps TRBD1 as D (6 bases). CDR3 residues: CASSSNRVPYNEQFF. The CDR3 nucleotides read TGTGCCAGCAGCTCCAACAGGGTCCCCTACAATGAGCAGTTCTTC.